Below, 7 T cell receptor beta chains from the same sample are listed, as sequenced in a study of Ad26.COV2.S vaccination and SARS-CoV-2 variants. Treatment given: 15 to 20 received Ad26.COV2.S at low or high dose, single or two shots; about five received placebo; per-sample allocation not given. Collection of the samples took place on day 63 after the first injection of vaccine or placebo. Method: immunoSEQ multiplex PCR; TCRdb's copy keeps in-frame clones and lacks some. The sample contains more than 300,000 clones, 70% to 90% of which appear only once. The sequences come from peripheral blood, collected in a trial of Ad26.COV2.S vaccine versus placebo. The receptors derive from a person between 18 and 65 years old who received the Ad26.COV2.S COVID-19 vaccine or a placebo.

V and J are TRBV2 and TRBJ2-7; D gene unclear. V lost 6 bases and J 7 bases, leaving 25 bases between the germline ends. Germline V lookup: CDR1 SNHLY, CDR2 FYNNEI. CDR3 length equals 16 residues. CDR3 in DNA: TGTGCCAGCAGGTCGTCGTCGCTGGGGTCGGCTGGGGAGCAGTACTTC. Its translation: CASRSSSLGSAGEQYF.

The rearrangement joins TRBV6-1 to TRBJ2-5; 12 bases map to TRBD2. J was trimmed by 3 bases and V by 3 bases; bases with no gene match: 5. The CDR3 is 16 residues long. CDR1 is MNHNS, CDR2 SASEGT, per germline. CDR3 DNA sequence: TGTGCCAGCAGTGAGCTAGCGGGGGGGCAAAAAGAGACCCAGTACTTC. Translating gives CASSELAGGQKETQYF.

The rearrangement joins TRBV5-4 to TRBJ1-3; the match to TRBD1 covers 7 bases. With 1 base clipped from V and 4 bases from J, the junction kept 2 bases outside the gene matches. The CDR3 loop spans 14 amino acids. The germline CDR1 and CDR2 sequences are SGHNT and YYREEE (reference sequence). In DNA, the CDR3 is TGTGCCAGCAGCTTGATGGACAGGGGAAACACCATATATTTT. Translating gives CASSLMDRGNTIYF.

This clone appeared a few times. This chain connects TRBV5-4 to TRBJ2-7, with 11 bases matching TRBD1. CDR3 length: 15 residues. Losses at the gene ends were 5 bases for V and 6 bases for J; bases not matched to a gene: 10. Germline lookup yields CDR1 SGHNT and CDR2 YYREEE (reference sequence). CDR3 DNA: TGTGCCAGCAGAGCTACCGGGACAGGGGGTCGCGAGCAGTACTTC. Protein sequence: CASRATGTGGREQYF. Variable domain in full (rest from reference TRBV5-4 and TRBJ2-7): ETGVTQSPTHLIKTRGQQVTLRCSSQSGHNTVSWYQQALGQGPQFIFQYYREEENGRGNFPPRFSGLQFPNYSSELNVNALELDDSALYLCASRATGTGGREQYFGPGTRLTVT.

The rearrangement uses TRBV27 and TRBJ2-7; 10 nucleotides align to TRBD1. Germline V gene data show CDR1 as MNHEY and CDR2 as SMNVEV (reference sequence). With 4 bases clipped from V and 5 bases from J, the junction kept 8 bases outside the gene matches. This CDR3 has 15 amino acids. The CDR3 spells CASSSRDRGSHEQYF. The CDR3 region has the DNA TGTGCCAGCAGTTCCCGGGACAGGGGTTCCCACGAGCAGTACTTC.

V is TRBV5-1 and J is TRBJ1-3, with 7 bases fitting TRBD1. This CDR3 region has 15 residues. Germline CDR1 SGHRS, CDR2 YFSETQ. The V and J ends lost 0 bases and 0 bases, in that order; junction bases with no gene match: 0. The DNA of the CDR3 is TGCGCCAGCAGCTTGGACAGGGGCTCTGGAAACACCATATATTTT. This encodes CASSLDRGSGNTIYF.

This chain uses TRBV27 with TRBJ2-1; 8 positions agree with TRBD2. This CDR3 is built from 15 residues. Germline assignment: CDR1 MNHEY and CDR2 SMNVEV (reference sequence). V dropped 6 bases and J dropped 7; count of bases not matched to a gene: 11. DNA for the CDR3: TGTGCCAGCAGCCTCCTGGCGGGGGGCTCGAATGAGCAGTTCTTC. This codes for CASSLLAGGSNEQFF.